This entry is about one T cell receptor beta chain. Its antigen is undetermined. Germline and junction disagree at one end, which may indicate a read error. The CDR3 sequence is 16 residues long. Germline-derived CDR1 and CDR2 are SGHTA and FQGNSA. This sample is drawn from a study of response to subunit inactivated influenza vaccine. TCRdb analysed the RT-PCR reads with MiXCR anew, one entry per CDR3 protein. The sample has 550,000 to 800,000 distinct CDR3 sequences, more than 11% seen once. Regarding the study as a whole: The authors proposed limited new T cell recruitment per seasonal influenza vaccination.

This clonotype was sampled from a man in his forties or fifties who received an inactivated influenza vaccine. Sequenced material: PBMCs from blood, taken 14 days before vaccination. The V gene is TRBV7-2, the J gene TRBJ2-3, with a possible D match to TRBD2 (5 bases). CDR3 residues: CAGSLQGSPRTDTQYF. Written as DNA, the CDR3 is TGTGCCGGCAGCTTGCAAGGGAGTCCCCGCACAGATACGCAGTATTTT.